This TCR beta chain emerged from a study of T-cell reconstitution after alpha-beta-depleted transplantation in children. Findings of the study overall: It was reported that alpha-beta T cells came from several hundred expanded graft clones (about two months after transplant). The origin of high day-60 TCRbeta diversity in some patients lay in surviving recipient T cells and thymic progenitors. Newly made T cells mostly supplied T-cell counts and diversity one year after transplant.

Unique molecular identifiers were incorporated during preparation of the TCRbeta library. One entry per CDR3 protein results from TCRdb running MiXCR on the PCR reads. The sample records approximately 650,000 distinct CDR3 sequences, roughly 14% being singletons. The CDR3 totals 12 residues. The V gene's germline CDR1 is DFQATT and CDR2 SNEGSKA (reference sequence). Trimming shortened V by 4 bases and J by 5 bases, and 12 bases separated the two germline ends. Many counts were recorded for this clonotype. What it recognizes is unknown. V is TRBV20-1 and J is TRBJ2-7; tentative D call: TRBD1 (6 bases). This clonotype originated in a girl aged 2 to 9 with congenital amegakaryocytic thrombocytopenia, due to receive a stem cell transplant. The sequencing here drew on PBMCs, taken before TCRalphabeta/CD19-depleted stem cell transplant. The CDR3 reads CSATGDIHEQYF. The DNA of the CDR3 is TGCAGTGCTACCGGGGACATTCACGAGCAGTACTTC.